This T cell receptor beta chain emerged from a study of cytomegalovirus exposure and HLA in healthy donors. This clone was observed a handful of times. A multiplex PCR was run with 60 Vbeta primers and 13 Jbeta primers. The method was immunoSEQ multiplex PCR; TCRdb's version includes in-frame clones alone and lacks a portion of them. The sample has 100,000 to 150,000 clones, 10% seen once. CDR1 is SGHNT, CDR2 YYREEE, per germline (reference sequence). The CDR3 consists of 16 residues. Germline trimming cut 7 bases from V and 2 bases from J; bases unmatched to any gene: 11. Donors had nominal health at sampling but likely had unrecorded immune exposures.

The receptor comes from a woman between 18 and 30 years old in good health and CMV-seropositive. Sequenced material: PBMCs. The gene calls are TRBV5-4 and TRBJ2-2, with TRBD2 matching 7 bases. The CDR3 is CASWNAGTTNTGELFF. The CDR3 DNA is TGTGCCAGCTGGAACGCTGGGACTACTAACACCGGGGAGCTGTTTTTT.